This T cell receptor (beta chain) was documented in a study of blood T cell repertoires in COVID-19. Authors' analysis steps: Quantification of nucleated cells was approximated via reference gene primer amplification. TCRdb keeps only in-frame clones here, not all; method: immunoSEQ multiplex PCR. That table supplies the V and J calls and clone size; D and trimming were determined from the DNA. The sample lists about 180,000 clones, about 89% occurring once. Germline values: CDR1 KGHSH, CDR2 LQKENI. The CDR3 loop spans 14 amino acids. With V trimmed by 8 bases and J by 1 base, 2 bases remained unmatched.

Sequenced material: peripheral blood. The sequence was collected from a man in his forties or fifties with active or convalescent COVID-19. The gene calls are TRBV18 and TRBJ2-2, with 9 bases matching TRBD1. Here the CDR3 reads CASRGQGNTGELFF. The CDR3 bases are TGTGCCAGCAGGGGACAGGGGAACACCGGGGAGCTGTTTTTT.